This T cell receptor (beta chain) appears in the sequencing data of a study of T cells in Graves' hyperthyroidism and ophthalmopathy. Study context: Sampling of peripheral blood happened at initial diagnosis, prior to any treatment.

Inclusion characteristics of ophthalmopathy patients comprised a Clinical Activity Score of at least 3, a NOSPECS grade of at least 4, and duration under 3 months. Thyroid ultrasound, orbital computed tomography, clinical symptoms, and serum thyroxine and TRAb underpinned diagnoses. The authors obtained PBMCs from roughly 10 ml of fresh peripheral blood. RNA transcripts provided the source from which TCR beta CDR3 regions were amplified. The HTBI primer set served for first-round RT-PCR of the TCR CDR3. TCRdb re-analysed the multiplex PCR reads in MiXCR, keeping a single row per CDR3 protein. The sample consists of 350,000 to 450,000 distinct CDR3 sequences, roughly an eighth of them appearing once. There are a few counts of this clonotype. This sequence originates from a man over 45 with Graves' ophthalmopathy. The sample consisted of blood.

This CDR3 is CSVAVGQETQYF. The CDR3 DNA follows: TGCAGCGTTGCGGTAGGTCAAGAGACCCAGTACTTC. The chain is built from TRBV29-1 and TRBJ2-5; D unclear. The length of the CDR3 is 12 residues. V lost 4 bases and J lost 2, with 8 bases in between. Per germline, CDR1 SQVTM and CDR2 ANQGSEA.